The clone carrying this T cell receptor beta chain was observed once. Antigen specificity is unknown. The entry originates in a study of response to subunit inactivated influenza vaccine. Study results and limitations: After each seasonal influenza vaccination, few new T cells are recruited, the authors suggested.

TCRdb reprocessed the RT-PCR reads with MiXCR, giving one entry per CDR3 protein. The sample holds about 500,000 distinct CDR3 sequences, 16% seen once. This CDR3 spans 14 amino acids. CDR1 is ENHRY, CDR2 SYGVKD, per germline. J gave up 7 bases and V 6 bases, and 9 bases lay outside the gene matches. This chain connects TRBV10-3 to TRBJ2-1; 7 bases are shared with TRBD2. The clonotype originates from a man between 45 and 75 years old who received an inactivated influenza vaccine. The material sequenced was CD4+ T cells sorted from PBMCs, taken less than 30 months after vaccination. Here the CDR3 DNA reads TGTGCCATCAGCCCTAGCGGAAGGGGTAATGAGCAGTTCTTC. Translated: CAISPSGRGNEQFF.